This T cell receptor (beta chain) was captured in a study of T-cell memory formation after mild COVID-19. General study points: Contracting CD4+ clones were located mainly in CM and EM, and CD8+ clones in EMRA. Pre-infection memory harbored some responding clones, suggesting cross-reactive memory joined.

The germline V gene has CDR1 MNHEY and CDR2 SMNVEV (reference sequence). There are 16 residues in the CDR3. V was pared by 3 bases and J by 3 bases, with 7 bases of the junction left unmatched. cDNA libraries for TCR alpha and TCR beta, carrying sample barcodes and UMIs, came from 5'RACE with constant-segment primers. TCRdb reanalysed the 5' RACE reads using MiXCR and keeps one entry per CDR3 protein. The sample has 350,000 to 500,000 distinct CDR3 sequences, about a quarter seen once; the top ten hold around 14%. This clonotype has more than one count but fewer than ten. The antigen is undetermined. Sequencing was performed on PBMCs or a T cell subset sorted from them (not recorded which). The chain employs TRBV27 and TRBJ1-2; TRBD1 agrees at 10 bases. The sequence came from an adult woman who had mild COVID-19 (a few samples of this study predate the infection). Cell type and time point are not known. CDR3 protein: CASSFTRTGGHYGYTF. The CDR3 DNA reads TGTGCCAGCAGTTTCACTAGGACAGGGGGTCACTATGGCTACACCTTC.